The entry below gives a single T cell receptor (beta chain) sequence along with its context. Its antigen remains undetermined. No much larger clone exists at a distance of one base, and base qualities are not known. The data derive from a study of blood T cells in healthy people across ages (dated by TCRdb to the mid-2010s). Regarding the complete study: In model experiments, roughly one uniquely barcoded TCR beta cDNA molecule per two T cells was captured by template switching. Age-related changes in TCR beta repertoire diversity were measured in the study by deep sequencing normalized with unique cDNA molecular identifiers. Four age groups were formed from the donors: young (average roughly 15 years), middle-aged (approximately 39), aged (under 70) and long-lived (approximately 80). Donors of different ages were randomly distributed across sequencing lanes to avoid experimental bias. The study analyzed two additional independent replicas of 1 million unique cDNA reads from the same blood draw for two donors, one aged 18 to 29 and one aged 80 or older. The research as a whole found: Because donor CMV infection status was unknown, age-related changes in expanded clonotypes were potentially confounded. Estimates of total diversity based on one million sequenced T cells were considered lower bounds and underestimates. The long-lived group showed more naive CD4+ T cells, fewer expanded clones and increased TCR diversity than the aged group, suggesting age selection. Because profiling used bulk unsorted PBMCs, naive and antigen-experienced compartments could not be compared conclusively. Observed TCR beta diversity per million T cells fell roughly linearly with age, and a significant reduction was already apparent by age roughly 41. The percentage of naive T cells measured by flow cytometry correlated strongly with observed TCR beta diversity.

Trimming costs V 5 bases and J 0 bases, and their ends lie 16 bases apart. CDR1 and CDR2 were assigned from the germline V gene as SQVTM and ANQGSEA. The CDR3 has 15 amino acids, counting the end cysteine and phenylalanine. Left in the record is the CDR3 DNA by itself, 45 bases read in frame from the first base. Library preparation was by 5' RACE. Sequencing was carried out with an Illumina HiSeq 2500. A second PCR of about 7 to 12 cycles was run with a J-beta primer mix and a sample-barcoded 5' primer. A unique molecular identifier was introduced onto each TCR beta cDNA molecule by a template-switch 5' adaptor carrying 12 random nucleotides. Each sample yielded at least 2.5 million CDR3-containing paired-end reads. First-strand cDNA was synthesized from all RNA with the Mint cDNA synthesis kit, primed by a TRBC-specific oligonucleotide. All cDNA was treated with uracil-DNA glycosylase and then went through a first 18-cycle PCR with the universal primers M1SS and BC2_uni_R. The original methods were these. For normalization, 1 million high-quality reads were randomly selected from each sample, with every read carrying a distinct molecular identifier. Instead of being binned into consensus sequences, reads with shared molecular identifiers were discarded. MiTCR, set to a Q25 quality threshold and the strictest error-elimination algorithm, was used for CDR3 identification, clonotype clustering and error correction. A nonparametric unseen species model with Euler transformation was used to estimate a lower bound on total TCR beta diversity. TCRdb applied fastp at Q25 and MiXCR to the public reads, then kept only in-frame beta chains. Rows matching on CDR3 protein sequence are summarized as one entry with the most common DNA and genes. These V and J calls are TCRdb output, not the study's own analysis. This sample gives hundreds of thousands of distinct CDR3 sequences in total; roughly 26% of them show up just once. Roughly 17% of the sample is in the top ten clones.

The roughly 42 donors, aged about 6 to 100 years, were systemically healthy Caucasian individuals from Russia. Around 10 milliliters of peripheral blood were collected from each donor into EDTA-treated Vacutainer tubes. Ficoll-Paque density-gradient centrifugation was used to isolate PBMCs, with at least 6 million per sample. Total RNA, at least 5.5 micrograms per sample, was extracted from PBMCs with Trizol reagent. For every donor, flow cytometry on a PBMC aliquot measured the percentage of naive CD45RAhigh/CD27high T cells. In this chain, TRBV29-1 is recombined with TRBJ2-5; 5 matching bases give a weak D call of TRBD2. The receptor was derived from a woman at least 80 years old in good health. Sequencing used blood. CDR3 sequence: CSVQWESKYQETQYF. The nucleotides read TGCAGCGTTCAGTGGGAGTCGAAGTACCAAGAGACCCAGTACTTC.